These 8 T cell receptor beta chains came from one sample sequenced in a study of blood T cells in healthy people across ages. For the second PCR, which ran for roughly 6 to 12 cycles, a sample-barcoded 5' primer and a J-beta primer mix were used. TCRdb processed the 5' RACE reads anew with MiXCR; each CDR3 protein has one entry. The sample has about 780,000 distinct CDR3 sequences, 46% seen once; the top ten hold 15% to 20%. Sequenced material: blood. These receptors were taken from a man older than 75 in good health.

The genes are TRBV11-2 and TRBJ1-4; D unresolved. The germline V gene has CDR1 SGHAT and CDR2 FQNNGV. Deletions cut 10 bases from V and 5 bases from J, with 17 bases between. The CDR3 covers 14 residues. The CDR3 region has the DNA TGTGCCACCGAAAGGAACCGAGGGAATGAAAAACTGTTTTTT. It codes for CATERNRGNEKLFF.

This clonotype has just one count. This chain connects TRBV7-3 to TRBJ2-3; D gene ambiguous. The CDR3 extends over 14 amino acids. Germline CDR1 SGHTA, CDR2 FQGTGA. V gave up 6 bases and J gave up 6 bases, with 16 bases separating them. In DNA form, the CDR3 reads TGTGCCAGCAGTCCTGGCCGCGGTTCGGATACGCAGTATTTT. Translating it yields CASSPGRGSDTQYF.

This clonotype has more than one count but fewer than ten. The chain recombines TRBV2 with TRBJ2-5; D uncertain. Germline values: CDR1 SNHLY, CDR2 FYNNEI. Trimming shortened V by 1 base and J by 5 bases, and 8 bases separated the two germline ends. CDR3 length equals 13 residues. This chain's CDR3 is CASSEVGRETQYF. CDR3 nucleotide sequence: TGTGCCAGCAGTGAAGTGGGAAGGGAGACCCAGTACTTC.

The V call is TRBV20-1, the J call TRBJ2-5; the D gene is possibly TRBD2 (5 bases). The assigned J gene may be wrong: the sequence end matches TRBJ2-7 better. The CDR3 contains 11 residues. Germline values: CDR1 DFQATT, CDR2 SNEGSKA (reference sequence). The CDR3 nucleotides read TGCAGTGCCCAGGCCGAGGGCGAGCAGTACTTC. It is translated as CSAQAEGEQYF.

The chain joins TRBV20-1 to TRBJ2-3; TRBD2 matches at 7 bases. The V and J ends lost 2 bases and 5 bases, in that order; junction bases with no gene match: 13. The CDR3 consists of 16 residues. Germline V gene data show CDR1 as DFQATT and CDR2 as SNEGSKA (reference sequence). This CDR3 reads CSARFWGDYVQDTQYF. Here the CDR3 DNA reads TGCAGTGCTAGATTTTGGGGGGACTACGTCCAAGATACGCAGTATTTT.

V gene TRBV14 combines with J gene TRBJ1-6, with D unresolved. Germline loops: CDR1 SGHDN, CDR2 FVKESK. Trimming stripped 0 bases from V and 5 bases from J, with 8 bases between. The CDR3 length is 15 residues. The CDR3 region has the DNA TGTGCCAGCAGCCAAGAGGTCGGGGATAATTCACCCCTCCACTTT. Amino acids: CASSQEVGDNSPLHF.

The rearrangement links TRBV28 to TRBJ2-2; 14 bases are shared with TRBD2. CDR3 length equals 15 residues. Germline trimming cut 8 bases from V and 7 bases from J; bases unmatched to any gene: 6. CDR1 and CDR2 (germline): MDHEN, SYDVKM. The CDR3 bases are TGTGCCAGCTTGACTAGCGGGAGGGGTGGCGGGGAGCTGTTTTTT. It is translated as CASLTSGRGGGELFF.

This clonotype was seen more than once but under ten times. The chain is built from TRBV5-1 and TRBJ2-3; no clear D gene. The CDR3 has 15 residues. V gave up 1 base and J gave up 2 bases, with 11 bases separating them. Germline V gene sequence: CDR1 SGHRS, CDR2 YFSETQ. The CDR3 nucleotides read TGCGCCAGCAGCTTGAATGGCAGCTACACAGATACGCAGTATTTT. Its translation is CASSLNGSYTDTQYF.